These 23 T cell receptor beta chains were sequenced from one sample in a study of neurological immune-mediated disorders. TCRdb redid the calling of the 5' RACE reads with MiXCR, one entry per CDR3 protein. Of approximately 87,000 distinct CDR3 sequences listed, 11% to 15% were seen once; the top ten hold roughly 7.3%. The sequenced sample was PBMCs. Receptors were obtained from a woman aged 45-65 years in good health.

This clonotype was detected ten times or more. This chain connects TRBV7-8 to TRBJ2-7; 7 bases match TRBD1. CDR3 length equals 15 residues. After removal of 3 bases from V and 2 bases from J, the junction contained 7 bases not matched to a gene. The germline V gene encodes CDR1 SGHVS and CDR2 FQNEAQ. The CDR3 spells CASSFGTAIPYEQYF. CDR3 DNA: TGTGCCAGCAGCTTCGGGACAGCCATTCCCTACGAGCAGTACTTC.

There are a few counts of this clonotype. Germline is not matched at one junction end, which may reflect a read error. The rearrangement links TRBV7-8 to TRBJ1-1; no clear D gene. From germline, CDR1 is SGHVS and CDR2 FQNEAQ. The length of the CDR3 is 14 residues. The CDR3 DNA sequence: TGTGCCAGCAGCGACCAGACGCTGAACGCTGAAGCTTTCTTT. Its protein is CASSDQTLNAEAFF.

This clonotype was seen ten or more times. The CDR3 DNA reads as TGTGCCAGCAGCCGTATGACAGGGTCGAATTCACCCCTCCACTTT. Translated, it gives CASSRMTGSNSPLHF. The gene calls are TRBV7-2 and TRBJ1-6; 7 nucleotides match TRBD1. The V segment lost 5 bases and the J segment 7 bases; nucleotides outside the gene matches: 8. This CDR3 comprises 15 residues. Germline CDR1 and CDR2: SGHTA and FQGNSA. The entire variable domain, with the rest obtained from reference TRBV7-2 and TRBJ1-6, is as follows: GAGVSQSPSNKVTEKGKDVELRCDPISGHTALYWYRQSLGQGLEFLIYFQGNSAPDKSGLPSDRFSAERTGGSVSTLTIQRTQQEDSAVYLCASSRMTGSNSPLHFGNGTRLTVT.

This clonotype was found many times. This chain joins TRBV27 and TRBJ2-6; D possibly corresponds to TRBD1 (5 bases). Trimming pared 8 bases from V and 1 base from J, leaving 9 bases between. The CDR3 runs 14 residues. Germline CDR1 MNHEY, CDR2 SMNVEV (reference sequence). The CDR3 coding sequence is TGTGCCAGCGGCAGGGAATCTGGGGCCAACGTCCTGACTTTC. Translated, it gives CASGRESGANVLTF.

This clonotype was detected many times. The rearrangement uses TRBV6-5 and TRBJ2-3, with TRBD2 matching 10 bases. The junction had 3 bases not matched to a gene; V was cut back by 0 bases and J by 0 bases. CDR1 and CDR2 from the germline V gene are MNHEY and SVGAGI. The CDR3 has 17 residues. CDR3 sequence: CASSYSGTSASTDTQYF. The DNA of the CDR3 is TGTGCCAGCAGTTACTCGGGGACTAGCGCTAGCACAGATACGCAGTATTTT.

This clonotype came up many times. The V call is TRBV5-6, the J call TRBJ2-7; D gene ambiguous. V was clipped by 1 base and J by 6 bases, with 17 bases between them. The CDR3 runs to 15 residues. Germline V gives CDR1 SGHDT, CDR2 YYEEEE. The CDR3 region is CASSLWAFSVREQYF. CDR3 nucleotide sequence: TGTGCCAGCAGCTTGTGGGCCTTCTCGGTGCGCGAGCAGTACTTC. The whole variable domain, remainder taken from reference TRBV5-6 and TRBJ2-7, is DAGVTQSPTHLIKTRGQQVTLRCSPKSGHDTVSWYQQALGQGPQFIFQYYEEEERQRGNFPDRFSGHQFPNYSSELNVNALLLGDSALYLCASSLWAFSVREQYFGPGTRLTVT.

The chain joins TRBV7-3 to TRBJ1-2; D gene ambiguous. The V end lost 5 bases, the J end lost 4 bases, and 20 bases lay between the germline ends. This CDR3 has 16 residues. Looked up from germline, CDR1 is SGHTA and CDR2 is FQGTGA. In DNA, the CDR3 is TGTGCCAGCAGCCCAGAAGCGTTCCTCAACCCCTATGGCTACACCTTC. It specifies CASSPEAFLNPYGYTF.

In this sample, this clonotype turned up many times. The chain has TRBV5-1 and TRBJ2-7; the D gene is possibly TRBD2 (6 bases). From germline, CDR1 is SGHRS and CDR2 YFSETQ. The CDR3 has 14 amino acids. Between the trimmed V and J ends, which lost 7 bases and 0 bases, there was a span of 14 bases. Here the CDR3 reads CASRRDFYSYEQYF. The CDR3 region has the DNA TGCGCCAGCCGCCGGGACTTTTACTCCTACGAGCAGTACTTC.

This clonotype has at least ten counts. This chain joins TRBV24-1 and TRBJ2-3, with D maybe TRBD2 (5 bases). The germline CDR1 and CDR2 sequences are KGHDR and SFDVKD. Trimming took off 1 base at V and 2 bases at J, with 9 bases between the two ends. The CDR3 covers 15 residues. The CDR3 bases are TGTGCCACCAGTGATTTCCCAGCGGTCACAGATACGCAGTATTTT. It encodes CATSDFPAVTDTQYF.

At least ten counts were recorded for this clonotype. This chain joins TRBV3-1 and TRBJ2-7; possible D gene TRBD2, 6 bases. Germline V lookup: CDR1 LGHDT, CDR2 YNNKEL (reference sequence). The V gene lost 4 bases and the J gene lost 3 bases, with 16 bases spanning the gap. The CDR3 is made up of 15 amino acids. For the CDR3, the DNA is TGTGCCAGCAGCCGTAAGGGTAGCGGTGACTACGAGCAGTACTTC. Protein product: CASSRKGSGDYEQYF.

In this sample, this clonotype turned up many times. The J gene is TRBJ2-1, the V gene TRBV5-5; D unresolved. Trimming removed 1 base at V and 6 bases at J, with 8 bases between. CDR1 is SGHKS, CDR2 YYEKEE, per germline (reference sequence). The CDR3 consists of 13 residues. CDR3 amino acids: CASSLSTSNEQFF. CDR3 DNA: TGTGCCAGCAGCTTGAGTACCAGCAATGAGCAGTTCTTC.

This chain's CDR3 is CASSESRDIQYF. In DNA, the CDR3 is TGTGCCAGCAGCGAAAGCCGGGACATTCAGTACTTC. V is TRBV7-2 and J is TRBJ2-4; D is uncertain. The CDR3 extends over 12 amino acids. Germline values: CDR1 SGHTA, CDR2 FQGNSA. Trimming took off 5 bases at V and 8 bases at J, with 10 bases between the two ends. The variable domain in full, completed from reference TRBV7-2 and TRBJ2-4, reads GAGVSQSPSNKVTEKGKDVELRCDPISGHTALYWYRQSLGQGLEFLIYFQGNSAPDKSGLPSDRFSAERTGGSVSTLTIQRTQQEDSAVYLCASSESRDIQYFGAGTRLSVL.

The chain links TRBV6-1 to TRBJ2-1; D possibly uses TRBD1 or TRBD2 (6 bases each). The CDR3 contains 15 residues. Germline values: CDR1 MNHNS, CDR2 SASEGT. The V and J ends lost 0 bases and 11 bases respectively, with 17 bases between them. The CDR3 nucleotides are TGTGCCAGCAGTGAAGCTCCCGGGGGCACGGGCCAGCAGTTCTTC. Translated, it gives CASSEAPGGTGQQFF.

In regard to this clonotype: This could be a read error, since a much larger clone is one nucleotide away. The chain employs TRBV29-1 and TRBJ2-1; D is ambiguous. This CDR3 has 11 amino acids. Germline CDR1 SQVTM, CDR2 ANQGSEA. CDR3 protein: CLNLPGNEQFF. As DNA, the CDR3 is TGCCTAAATTTACCAGGTAATGAGCAGTTCTTC.

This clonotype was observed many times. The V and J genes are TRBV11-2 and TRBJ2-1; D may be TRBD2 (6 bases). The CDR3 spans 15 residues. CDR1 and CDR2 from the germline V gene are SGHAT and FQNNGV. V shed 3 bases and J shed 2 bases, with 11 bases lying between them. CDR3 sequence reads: CASSFVADAYNEQFF. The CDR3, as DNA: TGTGCCAGCAGCTTTGTAGCGGATGCCTACAATGAGCAGTTCTTC. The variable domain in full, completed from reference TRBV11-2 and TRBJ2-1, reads EAGVAQSPRYKIIEKRQSVAFWCNPISGHATLYWYQQILGQGPKLLIQFQNNGVVDDSQLPKDRFSAERLKGVDSTLKIQPAKLEDSAVYLCASSFVADAYNEQFFGPGTRLTVL.

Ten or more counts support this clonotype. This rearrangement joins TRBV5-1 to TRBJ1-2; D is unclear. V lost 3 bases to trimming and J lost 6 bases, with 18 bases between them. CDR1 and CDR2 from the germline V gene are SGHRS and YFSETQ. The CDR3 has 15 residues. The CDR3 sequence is CASSSGAGSIDGYTF. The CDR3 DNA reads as TGCGCCAGCAGCTCGGGCGCAGGATCCATCGATGGCTACACCTTC.

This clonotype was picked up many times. This CDR3 reads CSAGGTGSYEQYF. CDR3 nucleotides: TGCAGCGCTGGCGGGACAGGCTCCTACGAGCAGTACTTC. V gene TRBV29-1 combines with J gene TRBJ2-7; 8 bases align to TRBD1. The CDR3 length is 13 residues. Germline V gene sequence: CDR1 SQVTM, CDR2 ANQGSEA. V shed 7 bases and J 0 bases; nucleotides not matched to a gene: 5.

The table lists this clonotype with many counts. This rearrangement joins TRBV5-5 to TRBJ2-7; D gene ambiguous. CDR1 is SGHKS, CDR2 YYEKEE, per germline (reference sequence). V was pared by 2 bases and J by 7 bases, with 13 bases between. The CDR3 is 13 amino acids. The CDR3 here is CASSLGPGEEQYF. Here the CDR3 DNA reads TGTGCCAGCAGCTTAGGACCGGGTGAAGAGCAGTACTTC.

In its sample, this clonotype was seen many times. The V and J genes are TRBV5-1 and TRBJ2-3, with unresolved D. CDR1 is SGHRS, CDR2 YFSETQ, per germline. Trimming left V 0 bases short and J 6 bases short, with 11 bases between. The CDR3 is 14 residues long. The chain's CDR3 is CASSLDSGSDTQYF. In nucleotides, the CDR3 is TGCGCCAGCAGCTTGGATAGTGGATCGGATACGCAGTATTTT.

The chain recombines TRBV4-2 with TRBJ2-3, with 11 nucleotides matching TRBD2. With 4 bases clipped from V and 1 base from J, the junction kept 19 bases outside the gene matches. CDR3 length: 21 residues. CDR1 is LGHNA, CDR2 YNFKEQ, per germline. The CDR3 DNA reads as TGTGCCAGCAGCCGAACCTGGCTAGCGGGGGGCCAATTTGTTGGCACAGATACGCAGTATTTT. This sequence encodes CASSRTWLAGGQFVGTDTQYF.

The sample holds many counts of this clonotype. The CDR3 spells CASSFPHPTDSYGYTF. The DNA of the CDR3 is TGTGCCAGCAGTTTCCCCCACCCGACGGACAGCTATGGCTACACCTTC. The chain recombines TRBV28 with TRBJ1-2, with a possible D match to TRBD1 (6 bases). This CDR3 region has 16 residues. With 3 bases removed from V and 4 bases from J, the gap between germline ends came to 18 bases. Germline loops: CDR1 MDHEN, CDR2 SYDVKM.

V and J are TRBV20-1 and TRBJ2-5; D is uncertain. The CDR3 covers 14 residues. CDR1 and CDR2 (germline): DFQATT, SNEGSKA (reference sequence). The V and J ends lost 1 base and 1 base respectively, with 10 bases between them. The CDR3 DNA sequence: TGCAGTGCTAGAGGACCACCCCGCCAAGAGACCCAGTACTTC. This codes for CSARGPPRQETQYF.

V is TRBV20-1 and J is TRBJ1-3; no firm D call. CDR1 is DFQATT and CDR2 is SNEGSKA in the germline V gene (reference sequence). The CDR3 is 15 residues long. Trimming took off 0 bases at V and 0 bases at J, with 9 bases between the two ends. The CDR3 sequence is CSARDGGSSGNTIYF. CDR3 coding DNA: TGCAGTGCTAGAGATGGTGGGTCCTCTGGAAACACCATATATTTT.